These 18 T cell receptor beta chains came from one sample sequenced in a study of T-cell reconstitution after alpha-beta-depleted transplantation in children. As it was prepared, the TCRbeta library received unique molecular identifiers. A single record per CDR3 protein comes from TCRdb applying MiXCR to the PCR reads. Of 95,000 to 120,000 distinct CDR3 sequences listed, 5.5% to 7% are singletons. Sequencing used PBMCs, mostly from graft donor cells, obtained 360 days after TCRalphabeta/CD19-depleted stem cell transplant. The receptor set was obtained from a male patient aged 2 to 9 who had a stem cell transplant for acute lymphoblastic leukemia, so the T cells may come from the graft donor.

Many counts were recorded for this clonotype. The chain employs TRBV7-2 and TRBJ2-7; D not resolved. Germline loops: CDR1 SGHTA, CDR2 FQGNSA. CDR3 size: 13 residues. V was cut by 1 base and J by 2 bases, with 6 bases left in between. The CDR3 coding sequence is TGTGCCAGCAGCTTAGGTATCACCTACGAGCAGTACTTC. Its protein is CASSLGITYEQYF.

This sequence joins TRBV24-1 and TRBJ1-1, with unresolved D. Per germline, CDR1 KGHDR and CDR2 SFDVKD. The V and J ends lost 7 bases and 1 base respectively, with 6 bases between them. This CDR3 comprises 12 residues. CDR3 nucleotides: TGTGCCACCAGGCCGAGGAACACTGAAGCTTTCTTT. Encoded protein: CATRPRNTEAFF.

This clonotype was recorded at least ten times. This rearrangement joins TRBV5-1 to TRBJ2-3, with TRBD2 identical over 8 bases. This CDR3 is built from 15 residues. The junction had 9 bases not matched to a gene; V was cut back by 4 bases and J by 5 bases. Germline V gene data show CDR1 as SGHRS and CDR2 as YFSETQ. CDR3 amino acids: CASSPSGSSGDTQYF. The CDR3 bases are TGCGCCAGCAGCCCGAGCGGGAGCTCCGGAGATACGCAGTATTTT.

This clonotype appeared a few times. The J gene is TRBJ2-1, the V gene TRBV13; D is perhaps TRBD2 (6 bases). V shed 5 bases and J shed 1 base, with 15 bases lying between them. Germline assignment: CDR1 PRHDT and CDR2 FYEKMQ (reference sequence). This CDR3 contains 16 residues. Here the CDR3 reads CASSPRSGGSYNEQFF. The CDR3 bases are TGTGCCAGCAGCCCAAGGTCCGGGGGTTCCTACAATGAGCAGTTCTTC.

This clonotype was seen ten or more times. The DNA of the CDR3 is TGTGCCAGCAGTTTTTCGGACTACGCCCAGTACTTC. Encoded protein: CASSFSDYAQYF. The genes are TRBV28 and TRBJ2-5, with D possibly matching TRBD2 (6 bases). V lost 3 bases, J lost 9 bases, and 11 bases lay in between. CDR1 and CDR2 from the germline V gene are MDHEN and SYDVKM. This CDR3 region has 12 residues.

This chain connects TRBV13 to TRBJ2-2; either TRBD1 or TRBD2 may fit D (5 bases each). Germline CDR1 is PRHDT and CDR2 is FYEKMQ (reference sequence). The CDR3 spans 16 residues. Here the CDR3 DNA reads TGTTCATCCCGAATTGGACACTTTGGGGGCACCGGGGAGCTGTTTTTT. It specifies CSSRIGHFGGTGELFF.

The V gene is TRBV5-1, the J gene TRBJ2-6; D is uncertain. Trimming took off 4 bases at V and 4 bases at J, with 9 bases between the two ends. CDR1 SGHRS and CDR2 YFSETQ come from the germline V gene. The length of the CDR3 is 14 residues. CDR3 amino acids: CASSTAGGANVLTF. CDR3 DNA sequence: TGCGCCAGCAGCACCGCCGGGGGGGCCAACGTCCTGACTTTC.

This clonotype was counted a few times. J is TRBJ1-5 and V is TRBV27; possibly TRBD1 for D (6 bases). The V end was cut by 5 bases, the J end by 4 bases, with 15 bases between. The length of the CDR3 is 15 residues. CDR1 and CDR2 (germline): MNHEY, SMNVEV (reference sequence). CDR3 residues: CASSPDSYYNQPQHF. DNA of the CDR3: TGTGCCAGCAGTCCGGACAGTTACTATAATCAGCCCCAGCATTTT.

The chain is built from TRBV27 and TRBJ2-3, with 8 bases that match TRBD2. Unmatched junction bases numbered 6, after V lost 6 bases and J lost 1 base. The germline CDR1 and CDR2 sequences are MNHEY and SMNVEV (reference sequence). The CDR3 spans 15 residues. As DNA, the CDR3 is TGTGCCAGCAGACCAGGACTAGCTGGCACAGATACGCAGTATTTT. Translated: CASRPGLAGTDTQYF.

This sequence joins TRBV7-8 and TRBJ2-1; D is ambiguous. Trimming left V 7 bases short and J 3 bases short, with 7 bases between. In germline, CDR1 is SGHVS, CDR2 FQNEAQ. The CDR3 totals 12 residues. CDR3: CASTPNYNEQFF. CDR3 in DNA: TGTGCCAGCACGCCTAACTACAATGAGCAGTTCTTC.

This clonotype was seen repeatedly, ten times or more. This rearrangement joins TRBV4-3 to TRBJ2-2; D remains ambiguous. This CDR3 has 13 amino acids. Germline values: CDR1 LGHNA, CDR2 YSLEER. V lost 1 base to trimming and J lost 6 bases, with 6 bases between them. Here the CDR3 reads CASSQGLAGELFF. Here the CDR3 DNA reads TGCGCCAGCAGCCAAGGGCTAGCCGGGGAGCTGTTTTTT.

This clonotype appeared a few times. The chain employs TRBV7-2 and TRBJ1-4; TRBD1 agrees at 9 bases. The germline V gene encodes CDR1 SGHTA and CDR2 FQGNSA. The CDR3 covers 17 residues. The V and J ends lost 5 bases and 2 bases, in that order; junction bases with no gene match: 9. The CDR3 DNA follows: TGTGCCAGCAGCCCTTGGGTAACAGGGGGCACTAATGAAAAACTGTTTTTT. It yields the protein CASSPWVTGGTNEKLFF. The full variable domain, its missing parts supplied by reference TRBV7-2 and TRBJ1-4, is GAGVSQSPSNKVTEKGKDVELRCDPISGHTALYWYRQSLGQGLEFLIYFQGNSAPDKSGLPSDRFSAERTGGSVSTLTIQRTQQEDSAVYLCASSPWVTGGTNEKLFFGSGTQLSVL.

This clonotype showed up many times. The chain couples TRBV7-9 to TRBJ2-5; no reliable D call. The CDR3 length is 11 residues. Germline V gene sequence: CDR1 SEHNR, CDR2 FQNEAQ (reference sequence). V lost 5 bases, J lost 4 bases, and 5 bases lay in between. The CDR3, as DNA: TGTGCCAGCAGCACGGGAGAGACCCAGTACTTC. Amino acid sequence: CASSTGETQYF.

This clonotype was detected only a few times. The chain recombines TRBV5-1 with TRBJ1-5; no reliable D call. CDR1 and CDR2 from the germline V gene are SGHRS and YFSETQ. CDR3 length equals 13 residues. Trimming removed 0 bases at V and 5 bases at J, with 6 bases between. CDR3 nucleotides: TGCGCCAGCAGCTTGGCCGGCTATCAGCCCCAGCATTTT. Its translation: CASSLAGYQPQHF.

This clonotype appeared many times. The gene calls are TRBV7-8 and TRBJ2-7; D is tentatively TRBD1 or TRBD2 (5 bases each). This CDR3 region has 14 residues. V lost 1 base and J 2 bases, leaving 9 bases between the germline ends. The V gene's germline CDR1 is SGHVS and CDR2 FQNEAQ. The CDR3 is CASSLGDPTYEQYF. The CDR3 DNA follows: TGTGCCAGCAGCTTAGGGGACCCCACCTACGAGCAGTACTTC.

This clonotype has more than one count but fewer than ten. The V gene is TRBV25-1, the J gene TRBJ1-6; D is perhaps TRBD1 (5 bases). Germline V gene sequence: CDR1 MGHDK, CDR2 SYGVNS. CDR3 length: 14 amino acids. V shed 8 bases and J shed 4 bases, with 12 bases lying between them. DNA for the CDR3: TGTGCCAGCGACAGTGGAGGGTATAATTCACCCCTCCACTTT. Translating gives CASDSGGYNSPLHF.

V usage is TRBV9 and J usage is TRBJ2-7, with TRBD2 matching over 8 bases. From germline, CDR1 is SGDLS and CDR2 YYNGEE. The CDR3 runs to 15 residues. J gave up 2 bases and V 0 bases, and 4 bases lay outside the gene matches. DNA for the CDR3: TGTGCCAGCAGCGTAGAGGGAGCGGGGGCCTACGAGCAGTACTTC. It translates to CASSVEGAGAYEQYF.

The table lists this clonotype with many counts. This chain connects TRBV28 to TRBJ2-1; D is possibly TRBD1 (5 bases). Germline V gene lookup returns CDR1 MDHEN and CDR2 SYDVKM. V gave up 5 bases and J gave up 1 base, with 12 bases separating them. This CDR3 spans 15 amino acids. CDR3: CASSPTANSYNEQFF. CDR3 DNA sequence: TGTGCCAGCAGTCCGACAGCGAATTCCTACAATGAGCAGTTCTTC. The full variable domain, rest sourced from reference TRBV28 and TRBJ2-1, is DVKVTQSSRYLVKRTGEKVFLECVQDMDHENMFWYRQDPGLGLRLIYFSYDVKMKEKGDIPEGYSVSREKKERFSLILESASTNQTSMYLCASSPTANSYNEQFFGPGTRLTVL.